This T cell receptor (beta chain) emerged from a study of CD8 T cells in ankylosing spondylitis. Whole-study findings and limits: Made up of about eight highly homologous variants, a TCR beta motif appeared characteristic of ankylosing spondylitis blood. Reported data indicate significant enrichment of disease-linked clones within matched ankylosing spondylitis synovial fluid.

5'-RACE, quantitative and with molecular barcodes, yielded the TCR beta libraries. From the 5' RACE reads, TCRdb called clonotypes with MiXCR, one entry per CDR3 protein. Among approximately 500,000 distinct CDR3 sequences listed, roughly 13% were seen once. With 5 bases removed from V and 4 bases from J, the gap between germline ends came to 11 bases. This CDR3 is 13 amino acids long. This clonotype was detected ten times or more. Its antigen is unknown. The specimen was blood, either unsorted or a sorted T cell fraction (not recorded which). The TCR comes from a male donor with ankylosing spondylitis. The chain carries TRBV12-3 or TRBV12-4 and TRBJ1-2; unclear D gene. CDR3 residues: CASSLDGSYGYTF. As DNA, the CDR3 is TGTGCCAGCAGTCTGGACGGAAGCTATGGCTACACCTTC.